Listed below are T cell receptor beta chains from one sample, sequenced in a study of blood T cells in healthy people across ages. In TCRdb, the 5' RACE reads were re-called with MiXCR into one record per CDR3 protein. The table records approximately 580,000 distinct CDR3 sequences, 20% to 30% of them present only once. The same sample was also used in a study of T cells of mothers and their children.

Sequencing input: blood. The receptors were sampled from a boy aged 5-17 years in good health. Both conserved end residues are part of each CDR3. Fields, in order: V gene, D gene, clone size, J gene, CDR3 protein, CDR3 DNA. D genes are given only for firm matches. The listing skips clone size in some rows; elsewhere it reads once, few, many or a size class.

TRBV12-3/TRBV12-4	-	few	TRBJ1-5	CASRSQGPGQPQHF	TGTGCCAGCAGATCACAGGGCCCCGGTCAGCCCCAGCATTTT
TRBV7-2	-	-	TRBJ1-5	CASSPVGLSNQPQHF	TGTGCCAGCAGCCCTGTGGGGCTAAGCAATCAGCCCCAGCATTTT
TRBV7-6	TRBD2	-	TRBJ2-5	CASSLTSGRASETQYF	TGTGCCAGCAGCCTCACTAGCGGGAGGGCCTCAGAGACCCAGTACTTC
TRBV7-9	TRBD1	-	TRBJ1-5	CASGPTGDSNQPQHF	TGTGCCAGCGGCCCGACAGGGGATAGCAATCAGCCCCAGCATTTT
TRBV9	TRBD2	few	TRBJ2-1	CASSTRLGGNNEQFF	TGTGCCAGCAGCACCCGTCTCGGGGGGAACAATGAGCAGTTCTTC
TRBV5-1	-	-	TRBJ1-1	CASRAATDSMNTEAFF	TGCGCCAGCAGGGCGGCCACGGACAGCATGAACACTGAAGCTTTCTTT
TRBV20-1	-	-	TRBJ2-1	CSARVRRGPYNEQFF	TGCAGTGCTAGGGTACGCAGGGGACCTTACAATGAGCAGTTCTTC
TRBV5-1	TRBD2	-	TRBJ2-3	CASILAGGADTQYF	TGCGCCAGCATCCTAGCGGGAGGGGCAGATACGCAGTATTTT
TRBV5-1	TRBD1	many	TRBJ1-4	CASSPQGATNEKLFF	TGCGCCAGCAGCCCGCAGGGGGCAACTAATGAAAAACTGTTTTTT
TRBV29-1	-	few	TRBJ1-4	CSVGGVNEKLFF	TGCAGCGTTGGTGGGGTTAATGAAAAACTGTTTTTT
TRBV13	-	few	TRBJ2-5	CASRQRGGQETQYF	TGTGCCAGCAGGCAAAGGGGGGGCCAAGAGACCCAGTACTTC
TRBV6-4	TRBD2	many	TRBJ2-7	CASSETSGSYYEQYF	TGTGCCAGCAGTGAGACTAGCGGGAGTTACTACGAGCAGTACTTC
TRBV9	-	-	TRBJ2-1	CASSVTNEQFF	TGTGCCAGCAGCGTAACCAATGAGCAGTTCTTC
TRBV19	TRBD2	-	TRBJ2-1	CASWGGLPNEQFF	TGTGCCAGTTGGGGGGGACTCCCGAATGAGCAGTTCTTC
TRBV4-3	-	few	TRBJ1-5	CASSPYTGQPQHF	TGCGCCAGCAGCCCTTACACGGGGCAGCCCCAGCATTTT
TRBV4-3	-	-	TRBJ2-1	CASSSGVEAPNEQFF	TGCGCCAGCAGCTCCGGGGTAGAAGCCCCCAATGAGCAGTTCTTC
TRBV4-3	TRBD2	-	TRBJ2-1	CASSRTSGGQYNEQFF	TGCGCCAGCAGTCGTACAAGCGGGGGACAATACAATGAGCAGTTCTTC
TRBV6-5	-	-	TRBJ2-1	CASSYLDSLHPSSYNEQFF	TGTGCCAGCAGTTATTTGGACAGCCTCCACCCGAGCTCCTACAATGAGCAGTTCTTC
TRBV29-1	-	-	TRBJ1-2	CSVGTGGANYGYTF	TGCAGCGTGGGGACGGGAGGGGCCAACTATGGCTACACCTTC
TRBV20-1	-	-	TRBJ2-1	CSARVVFVGYSGNEQFF	TGCAGTGCTAGAGTTGTATTTGTGGGTTACTCAGGCAATGAGCAGTTCTTC
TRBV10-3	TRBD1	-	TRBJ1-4	CAARSGGGKEKLFF	TGTGCCGCCCGATCCGGAGGGGGCAAAGAAAAACTGTTTTTT
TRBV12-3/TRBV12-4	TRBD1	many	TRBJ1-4	CASSRNRQGGEKLFF	TGTGCCAGCAGCCGAAACCGACAGGGTGGGGAAAAACTGTTTTTT
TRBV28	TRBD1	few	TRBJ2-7	CASRQGLLGEQYF	TGTGCCAGCAGACAGGGGCTTTTGGGCGAGCAGTACTTC
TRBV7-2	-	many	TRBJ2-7	CASSLGLGYEQYF	TGTGCCAGCAGTTTGGGACTCGGCTACGAGCAGTACTTC
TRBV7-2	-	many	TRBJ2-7	CASNQGRAYEQYF	TGTGCCAGCAATCAGGGGCGAGCTTACGAGCAGTACTTC
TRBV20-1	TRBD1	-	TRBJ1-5	CSARDSGGRNQPQHF	TGCAGTGCTAGAGATTCAGGGGGGCGCAATCAGCCCCAGCATTTT
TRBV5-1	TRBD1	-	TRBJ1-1	CASSIGTDTNTEAFF	TGCGCCAGCAGCATCGGGACAGACACGAACACTGAAGCTTTCTTT
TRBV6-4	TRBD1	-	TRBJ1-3	CASRGTAPGHTIYF	TGTGCCAGCAGGGGGACAGCGCCCGGCCACACCATATATTTT
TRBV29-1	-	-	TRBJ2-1	CSVTGVAEQFF	TGCAGCGTCACAGGTGTCGCTGAGCAGTTCTTC
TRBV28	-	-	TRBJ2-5	CASSETGGRQETQCF	TGTGCCAGCAGTGAGACAGGAGGGAGGCAAGAGACCCAGTGCTTC
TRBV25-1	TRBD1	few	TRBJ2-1	CASRESGTGSYNEQFF	TGTGCCAGCAGGGAATCGGGGACAGGGTCCTACAATGAGCAGTTCTTC
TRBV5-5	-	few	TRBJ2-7	CASSVMSYEQYF	TGTGCCAGCAGCGTCATGTCCTACGAGCAGTACTTC
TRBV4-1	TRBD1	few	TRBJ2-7	CASSQFTGTGPYEQYF	TGCGCCAGCAGCCAATTTACCGGGACAGGGCCCTACGAGCAGTACTTC
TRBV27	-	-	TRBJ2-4	CANQTTGNRSAKNIQYF	TGTGCCAACCAAACAACAGGGAATAGGAGTGCCAAAAACATTCAGTACTTC
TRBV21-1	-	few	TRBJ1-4	CASSPDRLEGPKNNEKLFF	TGTGCCAGCAGCCCTGACCGCCTCGAGGGCCCCAAAAATAATGAAAAACTGTTTTTT
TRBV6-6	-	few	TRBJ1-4	CASSYRVIESNEKLFF	TGTGCCAGCAGTTACCGGGTTATAGAGAGTAATGAAAAACTGTTTTTT
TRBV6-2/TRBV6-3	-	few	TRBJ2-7	CASSAPSWAPYEQYF	TGTGCCAGCAGTGCACCTTCGTGGGCTCCCTACGAGCAGTACTTC
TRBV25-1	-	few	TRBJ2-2	CASRGKTENTGELFF	TGTGCCAGCAGGGGGAAGACGGAGAACACCGGGGAGCTGTTTTTT
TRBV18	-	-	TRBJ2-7	CASSPPQDSYEQYF	TGTGCCAGCTCACCACCGCAAGACTCCTACGAGCAGTACTTC
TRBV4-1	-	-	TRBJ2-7	CASSQDPGRAGQYF	TGCGCCAGCAGCCAAGATCCGGGTAGGGCAGGGCAGTACTTC
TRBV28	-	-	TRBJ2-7	CASRTASLGYEQYF	TGTGCCAGCAGGACAGCGAGTCTCGGTTACGAGCAGTACTTC
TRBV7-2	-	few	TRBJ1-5	CASSLARERGNQPQHF	TGTGCCAGCAGCTTAGCTCGGGAACGGGGCAATCAGCCCCAGCATTTT
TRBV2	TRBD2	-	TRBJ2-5	CASNGGVETQYF	TGTGCCAGCAATGGGGGGGTGGAGACCCAGTACTTC
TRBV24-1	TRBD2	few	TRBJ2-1	CATSLAGGRYNEQFF	TGTGCCACCAGCCTAGCGGGGGGTCGGTACAATGAGCAGTTCTTC
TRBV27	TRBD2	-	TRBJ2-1	CASSLITSGGYNEQFF	TGTGCCAGCAGTCTCATCACTAGCGGGGGCTACAATGAGCAGTTCTTC
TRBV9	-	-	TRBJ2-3	CASSVWGEATDTQYF	TGTGCCAGCAGCGTATGGGGCGAGGCCACAGATACGCAGTATTTT
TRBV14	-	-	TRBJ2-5	CASSHPQQETQYF	TGTGCCAGCAGCCATCCACAACAAGAGACCCAGTACTTC
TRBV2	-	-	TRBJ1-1	CASSVGSLGGAAFF	TGTGCCAGCAGTGTAGGATCATTGGGGGGCGCGGCTTTCTTT
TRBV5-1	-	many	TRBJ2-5	CASSLVRAAQETQYF	TGCGCCAGCAGCTTGGTACGGGCAGCACAAGAGACCCAGTACTTC
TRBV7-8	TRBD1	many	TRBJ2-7	CASSLPRDRSYEQYF	TGTGCCAGCAGCCTACCGAGGGACAGATCCTACGAGCAGTACTTC
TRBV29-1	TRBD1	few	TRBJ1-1	CSVTGTEGLNTEAFF	TGCAGCGTTACCGGGACAGAAGGCTTGAACACTGAAGCTTTCTTT
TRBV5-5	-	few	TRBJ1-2	CASSYTYNYGYTF	TGTGCCAGCAGTTACACTTATAACTATGGCTACACCTTC
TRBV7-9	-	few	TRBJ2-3	CASSPGRSSSTDTQYF	TGTGCCAGCAGCCCCGGACGGTCTTCTAGCACAGATACGCAGTATTTT
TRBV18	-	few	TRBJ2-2	CASSPPHPGVNTGELFF	TGTGCCAGCTCACCACCCCACCCGGGGGTGAACACCGGGGAGCTGTTTTTT
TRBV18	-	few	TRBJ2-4	CASSPLGSYAKNIQYF	TGTGCCAGCTCACCTCTGGGGAGCTACGCCAAAAACATTCAGTACTTC